This T cell receptor (beta chain) was sequenced in a study of cytomegalovirus exposure and HLA in healthy donors (dated by TCRdb to 2016 to 2017). Some background on the complete study: In an earlier analysis of 550 to 750 of the donors, 276 Gb of sequence data and 95 million to 130 million unique TCR beta sequences from roughly 200 million T cells were reported. An early release covering approximately 600 HLA-typed donors comprised about 300 gigabases of sequencing data and 65 million to 100 million unique TCR sequences. The genetic ancestry cluster associated with self-reported Caucasian donors included 81% of the roughly 410 genotyped donors. The aim of the study was to test whether cataloging public T cell receptors could identify signatures of past pathogen exposure. The T cell repertoires of around 670 subjects were profiled by immunosequencing and related to cytomegalovirus serostatus. Along with the approximately 670-subject first cohort, a separate validation cohort of over a hundred different subjects was used. To predict cytomegalovirus infection status, the study combined high-throughput TCR immunosequencing, statistical association of individual TCRs with disease status, and machine learning. To study patterns of TCR occurrence, a later analysis re-analyzed previously published TCR beta repertoires from under 750 donors and added high-resolution HLA genotyping. The later analysis used no new phenotypic data to find candidate immune exposures, relying instead on TCR beta sequences and their occurrence across donors. In an earlier analysis of 550 to 700 of the donors, high-throughput TCR beta sequencing was used to judge whether each TCR beta V gene segment behaved as functional or pseudogenic. Donor age, sex, ethnicity and CMV serostatus were collected together with the repertoire data. In a later genetic analysis, genome-wide SNP genotypes for about three fifths of the roughly 670 donors were used, and that subset was treated as a discovery cohort. Every repertoire in the discovery cohort had been generated on one and the same sequencing platform. Both class I and class II loci were covered by HLA typing, at four-digit resolution. The number of typed donors differed by locus: roughly 620-640 for A, B, C, DRB1 and DQB1; 522 for DQA1; around 610 for DPA1; and some 450 for DPB1. Four to six DR-DQ haplotypes were handled as single units for association and clustering because linkage in the cohort was strong. Among over 350 genotyped donors of the cohort, an average of about 240,000 unique TCR beta nucleotide sequences were sequenced per donor, about a sixth of them non-productive. General study outcomes and caveats: The authors suggested that the approach could potentially be extended to other disease states and immunological phenotypes. According to a later analysis, most CMV-associated TCR beta chains appeared to be HLA-restricted, and the HLA associations seemed to be driven largely by CMV exposure. V-gene and J-gene trimming of TCR beta chains was associated with a missense DCLRE1C variant in a later genetic analysis, and the association was replicated in an independent cohort. Broadly in line with IMGT annotations, most TCR beta V segments showed up in productive rearrangements about 90% or about 30% of the time in an earlier analysis of around 550 of the donors. Three of the identified cytomegalovirus-associated TCR beta chains were confirmed in vitro to be specific for cytomegalovirus antigens. A further reported finding was that TCR beta sequences accurately predicted the HLA-A and HLA-B alleles for most subjects in the first cohort. A group of highly shared sequence variants was considered likely to be a technical artifact of the sequencing pipeline. Some IMGT-functional V segments, including TRBV6-2 and TRBV6-3, could not be told apart with the 87-base-pair reads, so those segments were excluded. Only TCR beta chains were sequenced in this cohort, and the absence of alpha or paired-chain data limited detectable features. Most TCR sequences were seen in very few donors, while some public TCRs were found in many individuals. Because counts were too low, roughly 18 rarely observed V segments, including chromosome 9 orphons, were left out of the earlier analysis of some 640 of the donors. Compared with equally common non-associated chains, HLA-associated TCR beta chains in a later analysis were more clonally expanded and had lower generation probabilities. In both the original and validation cohorts, the classifier was reported to diagnose cytomegalovirus status with high specificity and sensitivity. In a later genetic analysis, fewer N-insertions in productive TCRs were reported among donors in an Asian-associated ancestry cluster than the roughly 700-donor mean. Sequencing depth was assumed to be roughly uniform across donors in the presence/absence analyses, though that assumption may not hold. Correlated functional status among segregating V segments might reflect linkage disequilibrium, but an unknown experimental factor could not be ruled out. The study gave a list of about 170 TCR beta chains associated with cytomegalovirus. HLA typing was unavailable for some donors at each locus, so association tests used only the typed subset. Assigning TCR associations to individual alleles was difficult when HLA alleles, especially DR and DQ, strongly co-occurred. A later analysis reported that several top co-occurrence clusters appeared linked to parvovirus B19, influenza, CMV and Epstein-Barr virus. For the cohort, immune exposure information was limited to CMV serostatus. A later analysis found that TCR association rates varied across HLA loci, with DRB1 alleles showing the most associated TCRs and HLA-C alleles the fewest. In a later analysis, some 17,000 TCR beta sequences were associated with specific HLA alleles at a false discovery rate of 0.05.

The method was the immunoSEQ multiplex PCR assay. For the multiplex PCR, a mixture combining 60 forward primers for TCR Vbeta segments and 13 reverse primers for TCR Jbeta segments was used. The CDR3 region of rearranged TCR beta genes was amplified from genomic DNA by a multiplex PCR assay. Amplified TCR beta libraries were sequenced as 87-base-pair reads on the Illumina HiSeq System. Turning to the authors' computational methods: A later analysis tallied some 79 million unique TCR beta chains across the 666 repertoires, and about 10 million of those chains were shared by two or more donors. Raw reads were error-corrected and collapsed into unique sequences by a nearest-neighbor algorithm in which closely related sequences were merged to remove PCR and sequencing errors. Alignment of CDR3 sequences to IMGT reference sequences was used to assign V, D and J gene segments. For a sequence to be retained, a match of at least six nucleotides to both a V gene segment and a J gene segment was required. A rearrangement was called productive if the CDR3 had no stop codons and remained in frame with V and J, and every other rearrangement was called non-productive. Following IMGT convention, CDR3 was defined as the stretch from the second conserved V-encoded cysteine to the conserved J-encoded phenylalanine. In an earlier analysis of around 600 of the donors, sequences lacking an unambiguous match to a single V gene segment were excluded. An earlier analysis of 587 of the donors classified V segments as functional when productive rearrangements were above 56.7% and as segregating when the standard deviation between donors was above 5%. A statistical classification framework was developed to diagnose cytomegalovirus status using the catalog of TCR beta chain sequences. In a later analysis, TCR nucleotide sequences were compared against IMGT/GENE-DB human TR gene sequences so that V and J genes could be assigned. A later analysis assigned CDR3 sequences and most-parsimonious VDJ recombination scenarios with the TCRdist pipeline. A later analysis defined each TCR beta chain by its CDR3 amino acid sequence plus V-gene family, and excluded reads lacking a unique V-gene family. To address suspected cross-contamination and a sequencing artifact, a later analysis removed 550 to 750 highly shared, low-generation-probability nucleotide sequences. In a later analysis, a clonal expansion index for each public chain was calculated from normalized within-repertoire ranks of inferred template counts. In a later analysis, generation probabilities were computed with a VDJ recombination model fitted to out-of-frame rearrangements, and the resulting probabilities were checked against IGoR. In a later analysis, hypergeometric tests were used to score TCR-TCR, TCR-HLA and TCR-CMV co-occurrence, with a repertoire-size bias correction applied to TCR pairs. A later analysis estimated false discovery rates by permuting HLA or CMV assignments 20 times. In a later analysis, co-occurring TCRs were grouped using DBSCAN, with TCRdist sequence similarity added in when clustering inside HLA-allele-positive subsets. Repertoires with fewer than 30,000 or more than 120,000 public chains were left out of co-occurrence clustering, as were roughly five repertoires with anomalous nucleotide sharing. This is the immuneACCESS table as TCRdb keeps it, with only in-frame sequences that have V and J called. A part of the clones is gone; compared with another copy, unresolved V genes explain less than half, and the rest is unexplained. That table supplies the V and J calls and clone size; D and trimming were determined from the DNA. This sample lists tens of thousands of clones; approximately 70% were detected once. The top ten clonotypes cover about 2.1% of the sample.

Inclusive of the bounding cysteine and phenylalanine, the CDR3 is 15 residues long. The retained sequence is limited to the CDR3, 45 bases, with the frame set at the first base. For CDR1 and CDR2, the germline V gene lists ENHRY and SYGVKD. V loses 4 bases at its end and J loses 4 bases; junction bases beyond the gene matches: 6. With regard to this clone: What antigen it recognizes has not been identified. The input lacks base qualities; no much larger clone sits a single base away.

In total, 600 or so healthy bone marrow donors made up the cohort. Cohort members were all nominally healthy when sampled, although unrecorded immune exposures were likely present. The donor tested CMV seronegative, placing the donor among the 300 to 400 seronegative members of the cohort. A peripheral blood sample was provided by each donor, and peripheral blood mononuclear cells were used for TCR beta sequencing. The Qiagen DNeasy Blood Extraction Kit was used to extract genomic DNA from the blood cell samples. The chain employs TRBV10-3 and TRBJ2-2; 7 middle bases align to TRBD1. This TCR derives from a young man in good health and CMV-seronegative. Sequencing input: PBMCs. CDR3 sequence: CAISVGDRGTGELFF. The nucleotide sequence is TGTGCCATCAGTGTGGGGGACAGAGGCACCGGGGAGCTGTTTTTT.